The clone carrying this T cell receptor beta chain was observed a few times. The antigen is undetermined. CDR3 length: 16 residues. The V and J ends lost 5 bases and 2 bases respectively, with 17 bases between them. A second PCR, run for roughly 7 to 12 cycles, used a sample-barcoded 5' primer plus a J-beta primer mix. One entry per CDR3 protein results from TCRdb running MiXCR on the 5' RACE reads. The profile shows about 1,400,000 distinct CDR3 sequences, roughly 40% of them singletons. The record originates from a study of blood T cells in healthy people across ages. Broader study findings: Donor CMV status, an unknown factor, possibly confounded changes in expanded clonotypes. Per million T cells, the diversity of TCR beta decreased roughly linearly as age advanced.

V is TRBV12-3 or TRBV12-4 and J is TRBJ2-3; D might be TRBD2 (5 bases). The specimen was blood. The TCR originated in a woman between 18 and 30 years old in good health. In nucleotides, the CDR3 is TGTGCCAGCAGTCCCGGGGTAGCGAGACCCACAGATACGCAGTATTTT. This translates into CASSPGVARPTDTQYF.